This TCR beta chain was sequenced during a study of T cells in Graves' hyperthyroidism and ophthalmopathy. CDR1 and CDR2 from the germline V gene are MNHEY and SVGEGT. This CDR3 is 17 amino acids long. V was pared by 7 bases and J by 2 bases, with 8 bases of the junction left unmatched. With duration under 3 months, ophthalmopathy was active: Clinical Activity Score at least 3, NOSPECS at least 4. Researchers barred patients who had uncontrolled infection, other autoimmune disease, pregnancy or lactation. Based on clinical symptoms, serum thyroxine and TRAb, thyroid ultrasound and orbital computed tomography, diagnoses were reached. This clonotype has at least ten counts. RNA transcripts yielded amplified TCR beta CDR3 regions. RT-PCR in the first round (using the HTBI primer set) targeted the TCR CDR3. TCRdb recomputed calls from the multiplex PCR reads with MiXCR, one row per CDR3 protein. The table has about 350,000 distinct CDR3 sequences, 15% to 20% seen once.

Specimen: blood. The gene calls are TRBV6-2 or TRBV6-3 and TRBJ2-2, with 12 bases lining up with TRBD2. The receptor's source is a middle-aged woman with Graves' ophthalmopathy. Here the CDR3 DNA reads TGTGCCAGCACCAGAGGGACTAGCGGGTATAACACCGGGGAGCTGTTTTTT. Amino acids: CASTRGTSGYNTGELFF.